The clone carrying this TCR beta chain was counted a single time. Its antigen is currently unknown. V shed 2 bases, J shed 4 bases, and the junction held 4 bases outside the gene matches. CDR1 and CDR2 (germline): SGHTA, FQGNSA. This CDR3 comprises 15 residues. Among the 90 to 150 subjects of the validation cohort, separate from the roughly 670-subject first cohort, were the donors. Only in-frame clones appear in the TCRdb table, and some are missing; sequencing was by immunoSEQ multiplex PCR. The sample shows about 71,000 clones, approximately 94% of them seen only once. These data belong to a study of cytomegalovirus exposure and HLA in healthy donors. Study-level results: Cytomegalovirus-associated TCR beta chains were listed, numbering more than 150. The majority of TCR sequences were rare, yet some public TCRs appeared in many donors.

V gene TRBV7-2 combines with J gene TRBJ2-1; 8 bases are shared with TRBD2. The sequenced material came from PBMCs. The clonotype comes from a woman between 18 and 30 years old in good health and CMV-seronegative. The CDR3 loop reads CASSLFAGGYNEQFF. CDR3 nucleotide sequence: TGTGCCAGCAGCTTATTTGCGGGGGGATACAATGAGCAGTTCTTC.